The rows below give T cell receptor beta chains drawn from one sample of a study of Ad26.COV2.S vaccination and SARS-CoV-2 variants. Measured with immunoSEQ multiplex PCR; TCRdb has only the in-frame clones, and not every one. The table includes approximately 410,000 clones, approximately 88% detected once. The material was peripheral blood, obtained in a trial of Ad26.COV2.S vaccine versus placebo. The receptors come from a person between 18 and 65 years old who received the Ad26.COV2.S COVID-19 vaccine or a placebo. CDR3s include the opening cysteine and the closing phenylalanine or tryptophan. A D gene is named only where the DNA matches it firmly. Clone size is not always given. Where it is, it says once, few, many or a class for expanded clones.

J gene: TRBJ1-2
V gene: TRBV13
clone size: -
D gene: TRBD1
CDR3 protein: CASSFRTGGESYGYTF
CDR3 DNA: TGTGCCAGCAGCTTTCGGACAGGGGGGGAGAGTTATGGCTACACCTTC

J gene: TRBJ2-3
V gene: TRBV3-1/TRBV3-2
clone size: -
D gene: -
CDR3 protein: CASSQEPRDTVTDTQYF
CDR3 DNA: TGTGCCAGCAGCCAAGAACCCCGGGACACGGTCACAGATACGCAGTATTTT

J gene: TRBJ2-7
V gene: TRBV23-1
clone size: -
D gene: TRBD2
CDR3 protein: CASSQPGRVAYEQYF
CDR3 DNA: TGCGCCAGCAGTCAGCCGGGGAGGGTCGCTTACGAGCAGTACTTC

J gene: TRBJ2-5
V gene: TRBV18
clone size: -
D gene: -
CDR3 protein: CASSPPEGVQETQYF
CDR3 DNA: TGTGCCAGCTCACCACCCGAGGGGGTTCAAGAGACCCAGTACTTC

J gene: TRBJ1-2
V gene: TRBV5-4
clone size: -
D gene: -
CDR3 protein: CASSPPDRNNYGYTF
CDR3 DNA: TGTGCCAGCAGCCCGCCAGACAGAAATAACTATGGCTACACCTTC

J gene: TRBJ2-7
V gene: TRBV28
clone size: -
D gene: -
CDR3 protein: CASNLRGNSYEQYF
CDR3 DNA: TGTGCCAGCAATCTTAGGGGCAACTCCTACGAGCAGTACTTC

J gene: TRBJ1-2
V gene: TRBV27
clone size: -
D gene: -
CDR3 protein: CASSLTQGSGLGYGYTF
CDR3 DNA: TGTGCCAGCAGTTTAACTCAGGGATCAGGGTTGGGCTATGGCTACACCTTC

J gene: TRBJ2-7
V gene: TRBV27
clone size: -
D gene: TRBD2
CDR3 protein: CASSLGPAGDYEQYF
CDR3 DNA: TGTGCCAGCAGTTTAGGCCCAGCGGGGGACTACGAGCAGTACTTC

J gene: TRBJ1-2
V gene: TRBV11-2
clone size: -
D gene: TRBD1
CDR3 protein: CASSLTGGWYGYTF
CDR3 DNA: TGTGCCAGCAGCTTGACAGGGGGATGGTATGGCTACACCTTC

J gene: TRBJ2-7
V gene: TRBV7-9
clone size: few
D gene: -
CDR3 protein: CASSLSVGTGDEQYF
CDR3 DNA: TGTGCCAGCAGCTTATCCGTGGGCACTGGGGACGAGCAGTACTTC

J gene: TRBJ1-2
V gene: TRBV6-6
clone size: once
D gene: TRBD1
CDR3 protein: CASSYSTGGSEGYTF
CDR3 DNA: TGTGCCAGCAGTTACTCGACAGGGGGTTCTGAAGGCTACACCTTC

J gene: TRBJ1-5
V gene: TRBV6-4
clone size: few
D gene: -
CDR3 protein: CASSAGWGQPQHF
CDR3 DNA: TGTGCCAGCAGCGCAGGGTGGGGCCAGCCCCAGCATTTT

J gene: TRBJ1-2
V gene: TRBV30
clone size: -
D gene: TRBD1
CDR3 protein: CAWSVWDRGSYGYTF
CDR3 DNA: TGTGCCTGGAGTGTCTGGGACAGGGGTTCCTATGGCTACACCTTC

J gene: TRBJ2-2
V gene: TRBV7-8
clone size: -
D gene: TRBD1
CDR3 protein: CASSRGTGADTGELFF
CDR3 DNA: TGTGCCAGCAGCCGCGGGACAGGGGCGGACACCGGGGAGCTGTTTTTT

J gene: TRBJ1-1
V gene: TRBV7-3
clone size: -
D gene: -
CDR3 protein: CASSSGPNTEAFF
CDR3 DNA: TGTGCCAGCAGCTCCGGACCGAACACTGAAGCTTTCTTT

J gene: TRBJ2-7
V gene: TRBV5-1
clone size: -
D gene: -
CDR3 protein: CASSLGVAYEQYF
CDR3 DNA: TGCGCCAGCAGCTTGGGCGTAGCCTACGAGCAGTACTTC

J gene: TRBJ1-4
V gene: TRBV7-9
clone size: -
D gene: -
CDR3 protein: CASSLDAAVLSEKLFF
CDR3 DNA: TGTGCCAGCAGCTTAGATGCCGCAGTTCTGAGTGAAAAACTGTTTTTT

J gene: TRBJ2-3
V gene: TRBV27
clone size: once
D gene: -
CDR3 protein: CASSLAALSTDTQYF
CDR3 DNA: TGTGCCAGCAGTTTAGCCGCCCTTAGCACAGATACGCAGTATTTT

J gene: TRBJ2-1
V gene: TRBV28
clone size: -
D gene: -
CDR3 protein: CASSLRLVAGAAHEQFF
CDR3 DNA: TGTGCCAGCAGTTTACGTTTAGTGGCGGGGGCAGCCCATGAGCAGTTCTTC

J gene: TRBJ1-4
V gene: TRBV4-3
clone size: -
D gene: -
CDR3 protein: CASSQDWGAREKLFF
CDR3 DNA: TGCGCCAGCAGCCAAGATTGGGGGGCGCGGGAAAAACTGTTTTTT

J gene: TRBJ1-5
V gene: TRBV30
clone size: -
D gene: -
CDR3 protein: CAWSGSANQPQHF
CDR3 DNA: TGTGCCTGGAGTGGGTCAGCAAATCAGCCCCAGCATTTT

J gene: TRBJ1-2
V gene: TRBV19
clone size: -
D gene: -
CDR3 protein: CASSIDVTIYGYTF
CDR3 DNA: TGTGCCAGTAGTATAGACGTCACCATCTATGGCTACACCTTC

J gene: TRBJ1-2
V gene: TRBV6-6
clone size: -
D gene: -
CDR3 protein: CASSYSRPLGYTF
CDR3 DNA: TGTGCCAGCAGTTACTCACGACCCCTGGGCTACACCTTC

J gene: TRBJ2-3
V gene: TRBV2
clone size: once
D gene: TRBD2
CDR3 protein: CASSVGGFTDTQYF
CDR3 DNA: TGTGCCAGCAGTGTCGGGGGGTTCACAGATACGCAGTATTTT

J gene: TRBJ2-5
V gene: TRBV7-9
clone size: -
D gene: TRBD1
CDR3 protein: CASSLVGDREETQYF
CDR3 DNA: TGTGCCAGCAGCTTAGTAGGGGACAGGGAAGAGACCCAGTACTTC

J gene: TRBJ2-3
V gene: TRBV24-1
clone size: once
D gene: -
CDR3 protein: CATSDWSSGSVDTQYF
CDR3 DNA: TGTGCCACCAGTGATTGGTCTTCAGGTTCGGTGGATACGCAGTATTTT

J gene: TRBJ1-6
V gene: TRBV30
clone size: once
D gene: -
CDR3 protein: CAWGLDSPLHF
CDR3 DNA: TGTGCCTGGGGTCTTGATTCACCCCTCCACTTT

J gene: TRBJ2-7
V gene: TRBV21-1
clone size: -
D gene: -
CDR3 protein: CASSCQGSHEQYF
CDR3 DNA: TGTGCCAGCAGCTGCCAGGGGAGCCACGAGCAGTACTTC

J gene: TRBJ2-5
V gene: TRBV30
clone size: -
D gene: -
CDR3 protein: CAWGGRFQETQYF
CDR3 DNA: TGTGCCTGGGGGGGGAGATTCCAAGAGACCCAGTACTTC

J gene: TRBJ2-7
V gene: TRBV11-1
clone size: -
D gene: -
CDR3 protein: CASSLAGFTYEQYF
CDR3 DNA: TGTGCCAGCAGCTTAGCGGGCTTTACCTACGAGCAGTACTTC

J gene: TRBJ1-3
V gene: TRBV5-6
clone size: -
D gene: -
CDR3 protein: CASSPPRREGVSIYF
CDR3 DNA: TGTGCCAGCAGCCCCCCCAGGAGGGAGGGTGTCTCCATATATTTT

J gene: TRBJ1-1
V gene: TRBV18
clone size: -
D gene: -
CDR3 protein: CASSPSGWNTEAFF
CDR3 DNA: TGTGCCAGCTCCCCTTCTGGATGGAACACTGAAGCTTTCTTT

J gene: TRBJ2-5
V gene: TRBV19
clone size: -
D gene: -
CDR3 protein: CASSISGATGYQETQYF
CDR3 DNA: TGTGCCAGTAGTATCAGCGGAGCAACAGGGTACCAAGAGACCCAGTACTTC

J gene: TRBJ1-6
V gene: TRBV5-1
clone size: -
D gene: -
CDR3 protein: CATQGPGKGSPLHF
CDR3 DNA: TGCGCCACCCAGGGGCCGGGAAAGGGTTCACCCCTCCACTTT

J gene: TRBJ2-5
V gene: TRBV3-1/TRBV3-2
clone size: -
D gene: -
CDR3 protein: CASSQVSRAGETQYF
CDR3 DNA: TGTGCCAGCAGCCAAGTATCCAGGGCTGGGGAGACCCAGTACTTC

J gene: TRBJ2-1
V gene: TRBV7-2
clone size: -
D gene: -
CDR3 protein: CASSLEAGGYNEQFF
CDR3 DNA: TGTGCCAGCAGCTTAGAGGCCGGCGGATACAATGAGCAGTTCTTC

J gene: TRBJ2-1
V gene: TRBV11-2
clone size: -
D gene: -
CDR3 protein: CASSYQGGLDNEQFF
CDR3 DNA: TGTGCCAGCAGCTATCAGGGGGGCCTGGACAATGAGCAGTTCTTC

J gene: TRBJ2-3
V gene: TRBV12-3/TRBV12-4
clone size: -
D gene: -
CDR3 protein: CASSFGGSDTQYF
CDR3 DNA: TGTGCCAGCAGTTTTGGGGGCTCAGATACGCAGTATTTT

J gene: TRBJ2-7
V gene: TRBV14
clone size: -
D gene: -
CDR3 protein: CASSQESEGQYF
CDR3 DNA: TGTGCCAGCAGCCAAGAGTCCGAGGGGCAGTACTTC